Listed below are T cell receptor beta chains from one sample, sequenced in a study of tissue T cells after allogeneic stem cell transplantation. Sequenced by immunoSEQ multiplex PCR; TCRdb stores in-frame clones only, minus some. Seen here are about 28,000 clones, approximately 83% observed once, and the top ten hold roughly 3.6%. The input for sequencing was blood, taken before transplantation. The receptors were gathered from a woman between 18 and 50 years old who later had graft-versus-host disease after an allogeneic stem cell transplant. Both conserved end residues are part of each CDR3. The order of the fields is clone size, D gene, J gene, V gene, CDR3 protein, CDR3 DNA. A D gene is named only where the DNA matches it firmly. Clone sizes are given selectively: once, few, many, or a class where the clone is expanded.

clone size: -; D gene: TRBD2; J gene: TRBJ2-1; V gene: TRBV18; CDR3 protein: CASSPPMSSGRAGYNEQFF; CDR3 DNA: TGTGCCAGCTCACCACCGATGTCTAGCGGGAGGGCCGGGTACAATGAGCAGTTCTTC
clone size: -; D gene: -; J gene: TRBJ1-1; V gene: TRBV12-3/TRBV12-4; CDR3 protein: CASSGNTEAFF; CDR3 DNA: TGTGCCAGCTCCGGGAACACTGAAGCTTTCTTT
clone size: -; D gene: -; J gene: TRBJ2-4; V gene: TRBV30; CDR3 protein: CAWSLGGDWAKNIQYF; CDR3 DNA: TGTGCCTGGAGTTTAGGTGGTGATTGGGCCAAAAACATTCAGTACTTC
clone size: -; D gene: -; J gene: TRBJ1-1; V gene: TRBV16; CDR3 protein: CASSQFGRPEEAFF; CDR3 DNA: TGTGCCAGCAGCCAATTTGGTCGGCCGGAGGAAGCTTTCTTT
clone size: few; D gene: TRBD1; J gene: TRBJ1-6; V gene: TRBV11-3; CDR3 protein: CASSLPGGVDSPLHF; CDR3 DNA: TGTGCCAGCAGCTTGCCAGGGGGCGTGGATTCACCCCTCCACTTT
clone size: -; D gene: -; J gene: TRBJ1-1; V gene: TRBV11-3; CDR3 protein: CASSLGPVAEAFF; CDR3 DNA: TGTGCCAGCAGCTTAGGTCCGGTGGCTGAAGCTTTCTTT
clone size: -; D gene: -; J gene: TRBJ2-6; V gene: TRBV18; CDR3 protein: CASSPTGVFSGSGANVLTF; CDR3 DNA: TGTGCCAGCTCACCAACTGGAGTCTTTTCGGGCTCTGGGGCCAACGTCCTGACTTTC
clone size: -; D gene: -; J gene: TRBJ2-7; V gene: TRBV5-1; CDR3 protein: CASSLQASSYEQYF; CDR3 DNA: TGCGCCAGCAGCTTGCAGGCGAGCTCCTACGAGCAGTACTTC
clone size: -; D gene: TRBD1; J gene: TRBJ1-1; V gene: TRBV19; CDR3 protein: CASSIVRGAMTGGLGNTEAFF; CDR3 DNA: TGTGCCAGTAGTATAGTTAGAGGGGCGATGACAGGGGGCTTAGGAAACACTGAAGCTTTCTTT
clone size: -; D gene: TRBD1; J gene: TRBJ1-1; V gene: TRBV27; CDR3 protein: CASSLATGTLDTEAFF; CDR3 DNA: TGTGCCAGCAGTTTAGCGACAGGGACGTTGGACACTGAAGCTTTCTTT
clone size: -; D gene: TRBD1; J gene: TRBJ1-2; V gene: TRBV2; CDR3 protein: CASRAQDRGYGYTF; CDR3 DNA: TGTGCCAGCAGGGCCCAGGACAGGGGCTATGGCTACACCTTC
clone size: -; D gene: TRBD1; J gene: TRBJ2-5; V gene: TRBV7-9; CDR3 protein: CASSNRDRPPRETQYF; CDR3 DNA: TGTGCCAGCAGCAACCGGGACAGGCCCCCTAGGGAGACCCAGTACTTC
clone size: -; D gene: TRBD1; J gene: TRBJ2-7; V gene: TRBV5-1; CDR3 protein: CASSWGQPYEQYF; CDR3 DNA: TGCGCCAGCAGCTGGGGACAGCCGTACGAGCAGTACTTC
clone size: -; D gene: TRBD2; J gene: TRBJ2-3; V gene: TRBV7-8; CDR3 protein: CASSLGLAGVADTQYF; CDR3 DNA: TGTGCCAGCAGCTTAGGACTAGCGGGAGTGGCAGATACGCAGTATTTT
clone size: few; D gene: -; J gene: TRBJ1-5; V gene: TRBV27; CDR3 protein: CASRNGNNQPQHF; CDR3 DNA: TGTGCCAGCAGAAACGGTAACAATCAGCCCCAGCATTTT
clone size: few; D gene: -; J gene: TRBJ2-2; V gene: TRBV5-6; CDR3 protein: CASSLGGQGTGELFF; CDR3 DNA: TGTGCCAGCAGCTTAGGAGGGCAAGGGACCGGGGAGCTGTTTTTT